This entry concerns a single T cell receptor (beta chain). Its specificity is not known. The CDR3 loop spans 16 amino acids. CDR1 and CDR2 from the germline V gene are LNHNV and YYDKDF (reference sequence). V shed 0 bases and J shed 3 bases, with 14 bases lying between them. This sample is drawn from a study of cytomegalovirus exposure and HLA in healthy donors. General study points: TCR beta chains numbering under 200 were designated cytomegalovirus-associated. Several of the most significant clusters appeared, in a later analysis, to be linked to common viral pathogens.

Healthy individuals who donated bone marrow served as the donors. The PCR made use of 60 Vbeta and 13 Jbeta primers. In the authors' methods: In a later analysis, about 9.9 million of 60 million to 80 million unique beta chains occurred in at least two donors. Assay: immunoSEQ multiplex PCR; the TCRdb copy retains only in-frame clones and omits some. V, J and clone size were drawn from that table, and D and trimming were deduced from the DNA. In the table there are fewer than 200,000 clones, about 79% of which are singletons. The sequence was collected from a man aged 35-49 years in good health and CMV-seropositive. This rearrangement joins TRBV15 to TRBJ1-2, with D possibly being TRBD1 (5 bases). Sequences were obtained from PBMCs. CDR3 amino acids: CATSRDSGRKDYGYTF. Written as DNA, the CDR3 is TGTGCCACCAGCAGAGATTCAGGGCGGAAGGACTATGGCTACACCTTC. Based on the CDR3 plus reference TRBV15 and TRBJ1-2, the full variable domain is DAMVIQNPRYQVTQFGKPVTLSCSQTLNHNVMYWYQQKSSQAPKLLFHYYDKDFNNEADTPDNFQSRRPNTSFCFLDIRSPGLGDTAMYLCATSRDSGRKDYGYTFGSGTRLTVV.